These 26 T cell receptor beta chains originate from one sample sequenced in a study of PD-L1 blockade in urothelial cancer. The table came from immunoSEQ multiplex PCR; TCRdb's copy has only in-frame clones and leaves some out. The table records approximately 48,000 clones, around 85% of them present only once. Specimen: PBMCs, collected around atezolizumab (anti-PD-L1) treatment. The source of these receptors is a man aged 60 to 75 with urothelial cancer.

The chain is built from TRBV9 and TRBJ2-2, with 10 bases identical to TRBD2. V lost 3 bases, J lost 2 bases, and 1 base stayed unmatched. The CDR3 runs 15 residues. The V gene's germline CDR1 is SGDLS and CDR2 YYNGEE. This CDR3 is CASSASGGNTGELFF. CDR3 sequence (DNA): TGTGCCAGCAGCGCTAGCGGGGGTAACACCGGGGAGCTGTTTTTT.

The rearrangement joins TRBV19 to TRBJ2-1; 12 positions match TRBD1. Germline values: CDR1 LNHDA, CDR2 SQIVND (reference sequence). This CDR3 comprises 18 residues. The ends lost 6 bases at V and 0 bases at J; junction bases unmatched: 9. CDR3 bases: TGTGCCAGTAGCATCGGGACAGGGGGCACGAGCTCCTACAATGAGCAGTTCTTC. It yields the protein CASSIGTGGTSSYNEQFF.

The sample holds a few counts of this clone. V gene TRBV9 combines with J gene TRBJ1-2; perhaps TRBD1 as D (6 bases). The CDR3 runs to 17 residues. Deletions cut 3 bases from V and 3 bases from J, with 21 bases between. Germline loops: CDR1 SGDLS, CDR2 YYNGEE. Written as DNA, the CDR3 is TGTGCCAGCAGCGCAACCCCAGGGGATCCAGGGCACTATGGCTACACCTTC. This codes for CASSATPGDPGHYGYTF.

V is TRBV28 and J is TRBJ1-5; 9 nucleotides agree with TRBD1. J gave up 3 bases and V 3 bases, and 6 bases lay outside the gene matches. The germline gives CDR1 MDHEN, CDR2 SYDVKM. CDR3 length equals 16 residues. The CDR3 loop reads CASSFGGQGPNQPQHF. CDR3 DNA: TGTGCCAGCAGTTTCGGGGGACAGGGACCCAATCAGCCCCAGCATTTT.

V usage is TRBV6-4 and J usage is TRBJ1-5; 12 nucleotides match TRBD1. There are 20 residues in the CDR3. Germline V CDR1 and CDR2: MRHNA, SNTAGT. Trimming removed 1 base from V and 0 bases from J; junction bases left unmatched: 10. CDR3 nucleotides: TGTGCCAGCAGTGACTGCAGGGACAGGGGGCTTGTCATTAGCAATCAGCCCCAGCATTTT. The encoded protein is CASSDCRDRGLVISNQPQHF.

As for this clone: Germline and junction disagree at one end, which may indicate a read error. The V call is TRBV6-1, the J call TRBJ2-6; weak D call: TRBD1 (6 bases). Germline V CDR1 and CDR2: MNHNS, SASEGT. The CDR3 has 15 residues. The CDR3 loop reads CASIEQGSGANVLTF. The CDR3 DNA is TGTGCCAGCATTGAACAGGGCTCTGGGGCCAACGTCCTGACTTTC.

For the CDR3, the DNA is TGTGCCAGCAGCGAGAGAGGGCCCGAGGGGGGGCGCTTCTCCCCAGATACGCAGTATTTT. Its protein is CASSERGPEGGRFSPDTQYF. The rearrangement uses TRBV9 and TRBJ2-3; D is possibly TRBD2 (7 bases). The CDR3 has 20 amino acids. The germline V and J ends were trimmed by 3 bases and 4 bases, with 30 bases remaining between them. CDR1 and CDR2 from the germline V gene are SGDLS and YYNGEE. The whole variable domain, remainder taken from reference TRBV9 and TRBJ2-3, is DSGVTQTPKHLITATGQRVTLRCSPRSGDLSVYWYQQSLDQGLQFLIQYYNGEERAKGNILERFSAQQFPDLHSELNLSSLELGDSALYFCASSERGPEGGRFSPDTQYFGPGTRLTVL.

This clone was picked up a small number of times. CDR3 bases: TGTGCCAGCAGTCAGGGAAGCGAGCAGTACTTC. Translated, it gives CASSQGSEQYF. The gene calls are TRBV2 and TRBJ2-7; possible D gene TRBD1, 5 bases. CDR3 size: 11 residues. The germline gives CDR1 SNHLY, CDR2 FYNNEI. The V end lost 5 bases, the J end lost 6 bases, and 8 bases lay between the germline ends.

This chain uses TRBV30 with TRBJ2-2; D is unresolved. V lost 1 base and J 6 bases, leaving 9 bases between the germline ends. The germline V gene encodes CDR1 GTSNPN and CDR2 SVGIG (reference sequence). The CDR3 contains 13 residues. The CDR3 DNA reads TGTGCCTGGAGTGGAGGTGTCCCCGGGGAGCTGTTTTTT. Translated, it gives CAWSGGVPGELFF.

The rearrangement links TRBV7-9 to TRBJ1-5; D is unresolved. Germline V lookup: CDR1 SEHNR, CDR2 FQNEAQ (reference sequence). This CDR3 has 16 residues. The V end was cut by 1 base, the J end by 2 bases, with 12 bases between. CDR3: CASSLVAGQGNQPQHF. For the CDR3, the DNA is TGTGCCAGCAGCTTAGTGGCAGGCCAAGGCAATCAGCCCCAGCATTTT.

In this sample, this clone turned up once. The chain carries TRBV5-5 and TRBJ1-5, with a tentative D call TRBD1 (5 bases). The germline CDR1 and CDR2 sequences are SGHKS and YYEKEE (reference sequence). This CDR3 is 14 amino acids long. V lost 0 bases to trimming and J lost 4 bases, with 8 bases between them. Here the CDR3 DNA reads TGTGCCAGCAGCTTGGCCGGGGGGAATCAGCCCCAGCATTTT. Encoded protein: CASSLAGGNQPQHF.

The V and J genes are TRBV9 and TRBJ2-1, with D possibly TRBD2 on 6 matching bases. Trimming took off 0 bases at V and 9 bases at J, with 7 bases between the two ends. In germline, CDR1 is SGDLS, CDR2 YYNGEE. The CDR3 has 12 amino acids. CDR3 bases: TGTGCCAGCAGCGTAGGGGACTTTGAGCAGTTCTTC. This translates into CASSVGDFEQFF.

This clone has more than one count but fewer than ten. The V and J genes are TRBV29-1 and TRBJ2-7; 7 bases fit TRBD2. V was pared by 3 bases and J by 4 bases, with 18 bases of the junction left unmatched. Germline V gives CDR1 SQVTM, CDR2 ANQGSEA. The CDR3 has 17 amino acids. The CDR3 DNA sequence: TGCAGCGTTGAGGGGGAACCCTTCGGGGAGGGCCGATACGAGCAGTACTTC. Encoded protein: CSVEGEPFGEGRYEQYF.

This clone was picked up a small number of times. This chain connects TRBV30 to TRBJ2-7; D possibly corresponds to TRBD1 (5 bases). Trimming stripped 1 base from V and 0 bases from J, with 7 bases between. Germline V gene sequence: CDR1 GTSNPN, CDR2 SVGIG (reference sequence). This CDR3 spans 13 amino acids. CDR3 coding DNA: TGTGCCTGGAGTGGAGGACACTCCTACGAGCAGTACTTC. This encodes CAWSGGHSYEQYF.

This chain uses TRBV12-5 with TRBJ2-2, with 7 bases identical to TRBD1. CDR1 and CDR2 from the germline V gene are LGHNT and FRNRAP. V was pared by 6 bases and J by 0 bases, with 4 bases of the junction left unmatched. The CDR3 spans 15 residues. The chain's CDR3 is CASGWDSPNTGELFF. The CDR3 nucleotides are TGTGCTAGTGGCTGGGACAGTCCGAACACCGGGGAGCTGTTTTTT.

The chain employs TRBV7-6 and TRBJ2-3; D is unresolved. V lost 5 bases to trimming and J lost 4 bases, with 19 bases between them. The CDR3 extends over 16 amino acids. Per germline, CDR1 SGHVS and CDR2 FNYEAQ. The CDR3 bases are TGTGCCAGCAGCCTACCCCCCGGTCCATCCCCAGATACGCAGTATTTT. This gives the protein CASSLPPGPSPDTQYF.

This clone was recorded only once. The J gene is TRBJ2-1, the V gene TRBV5-4, with 13 bases matching TRBD2. This CDR3 comprises 14 residues. J lost 9 bases, V lost 7 bases, and 7 bases had no gene match. Germline CDR1 and CDR2: SGHNT and YYREEE (reference sequence). The CDR3 reads CASARTSGRSEQFF. In DNA form, the CDR3 reads TGTGCCAGCGCTCGGACTAGCGGGAGATCTGAGCAGTTCTTC.

The chain employs TRBV7-2 and TRBJ2-4; 9 positions match TRBD2. The V gene end was trimmed by 2 bases and the J gene end by 4 bases; junction bases not matched to a gene: 3. The CDR3 has 15 residues. Germline CDR1 is SGHTA and CDR2 is FQGNSA. Written as DNA, the CDR3 is TGTGCCAGCAGCTTACCTAGCGGGACTAAAAACATTCAGTACTTC. Translation: CASSLPSGTKNIQYF. The whole variable domain, remainder taken from reference TRBV7-2 and TRBJ2-4, is GAGVSQSPSNKVTEKGKDVELRCDPISGHTALYWYRQSLGQGLEFLIYFQGNSAPDKSGLPSDRFSAERTGGSVSTLTIQRTQQEDSAVYLCASSLPSGTKNIQYFGAGTRLSVL.

The chain is built from TRBV29-1 and TRBJ2-1, with a tentative D call TRBD2 (5 bases). CDR1 SQVTM and CDR2 ANQGSEA come from the germline V gene. V dropped 7 bases and J dropped 4 bases, with 17 bases sitting between them. The CDR3 runs 14 residues. CDR3 DNA: TGCAGCGGGGCTGGGGAGTTGGCGTACAATGAGCAGTTCTTC. It specifies CSGAGELAYNEQFF.

The chain joins TRBV7-3 to TRBJ2-3; 7 bases fit TRBD2. Germline V gives CDR1 SGHTA, CDR2 FQGTGA. The CDR3 covers 16 residues. V gave up 1 base and J gave up 4 bases; unmatched junction bases: 8. The chain's CDR3 is CASSLRGLRSADTQYF. CDR3 sequence (DNA): TGTGCCAGCAGCTTAAGGGGACTAAGATCGGCAGATACGCAGTATTTT.

This clone was seen at least ten times. The chain uses TRBV5-1 and TRBJ2-2; D is unresolved. V was trimmed by 2 bases and J by 9 bases, leaving 11 bases between them. The CDR3 is 13 residues long. Germline V gene lookup returns CDR1 SGHRS and CDR2 YFSETQ. DNA for the CDR3: TGCGCCAGCAGCTTACGACTGGAACGGGAGCTGTTTTTT. This codes for CASSLRLERELFF.

V is TRBV5-1 and J is TRBJ2-1, with 11 bases matching TRBD2. CDR3 length equals 15 residues. CDR1 SGHRS and CDR2 YFSETQ come from the germline V gene. J lost 5 bases, V lost 4 bases, and 5 bases had no gene match. The CDR3 loop is CASSPGLAGDNEQFF. Here the CDR3 DNA reads TGCGCCAGCAGCCCCGGACTAGCGGGTGACAATGAGCAGTTCTTC.

V gene TRBV18 combines with J gene TRBJ2-1, with TRBD2 identical over 13 bases. V was clipped by 5 bases and J by 9 bases; unmatched bases: 7. This CDR3 is 15 amino acids long. Germline CDR1 is KGHSH and CDR2 is LQKENI. This chain's CDR3 is CASSSGTSGTGEQFF. The CDR3 DNA reads as TGTGCCAGCTCATCTGGGACTAGCGGGACCGGTGAGCAGTTCTTC.

This chain links TRBV2 with TRBJ2-7, with 7 bases fitting TRBD1. J lost 3 bases, V lost 4 bases, and 3 bases had no gene match. The CDR3 runs 13 residues. In germline, CDR1 is SNHLY, CDR2 FYNNEI. CDR3 amino acids: CASSVWDSYEQYF. The CDR3 DNA follows: TGTGCCAGCAGTGTATGGGACAGCTACGAGCAGTACTTC.

The chain couples TRBV21-1 to TRBJ1-5; the table's D call, TRBD1, was not checked against the DNA. TRBV21-1 is marked as a pseudogene. This CDR3 is built from 13 residues. The CDR3 sequence is CASSKGPIQPQHF. CDR3 coding DNA: TGTGCCAGCAGCAAAGGGCCAATCCAGCCCCAGCATTTT.

This chain joins TRBV7-9 and TRBJ2-5; 12 nucleotides line up with TRBD2. The V gene's germline CDR1 is SEHNR and CDR2 FQNEAQ (reference sequence). This CDR3 contains 16 residues. V lost 5 bases and J lost 4; bases outside the gene matches: 8. For the CDR3, the DNA is TGTGCCAGCAGCGCCCGGACTAGCGGGATCGGAGAGACCCAGTACTTC. This encodes CASSARTSGIGETQYF.